The 17 T cell receptor beta chains listed next were all sequenced from one sample in a study of blood T cell repertoires in COVID-19. Clones were sequenced by immunoSEQ multiplex PCR, and TCRdb holds only the in-frame ones, with some missing. The sample holds about 220,000 clones, 70% to 90% seen once. Sequencing was done on a sample of peripheral blood. These receptors came from a woman aged 65 to 85 with COVID-19, enrolled during active disease.

Here the CDR3 reads CSEKTNGDTQYF. CDR3 sequence (DNA): TGCAGCGAAAAAACCAACGGGGATACGCAGTATTTT. The chain combines TRBV29-1 with TRBJ2-3; D is unclear. This CDR3 comprises 12 residues. V was clipped by 7 bases and J by 6 bases, with 14 bases between them. Per germline, CDR1 SQVTM and CDR2 ANQGSEA.

The chain employs TRBV6-5 and TRBJ2-1; maybe TRBD2 (5 bases). Trimming took 10 bases from V and 6 from J, leaving 22 bases between them. The CDR3 runs to 15 residues. In germline, CDR1 is MNHEY, CDR2 SVGAGI. The CDR3 coding sequence is TGTGCCACCACAGAGGGAACAGCTTGGGGCAATGAGCAGTTCTTC. Protein product: CATTEGTAWGNEQFF.

Here the CDR3 DNA reads TGTGCCAGCAGCGTAAGCGGGTCTGGAAACACCATATATTTT. Its translation: CASSVSGSGNTIYF. The rearrangement links TRBV9 to TRBJ1-3, with D hard to call. Germline CDR1 and CDR2: SGDLS and YYNGEE. Trimming took off 1 base at V and 1 base at J, with 6 bases between the two ends. The CDR3 runs 14 residues.

The chain links TRBV28 to TRBJ1-2, with D tentatively TRBD1 (6 bases). Germline CDR1 is MDHEN and CDR2 is SYDVKM. This CDR3 comprises 14 residues. With 6 bases removed from V and 3 bases from J, the gap between germline ends came to 14 bases. CDR3 region: CASSLGQTYYGYTF. CDR3 bases: TGTGCCAGCAGCCTCGGACAGACTTACTATGGCTACACCTTC.

The V and J genes are TRBV12-5 and TRBJ2-2; D is unresolved. This CDR3 has 15 residues. V shed 6 bases and J shed 6 bases, with 17 bases lying between them. Germline lookup yields CDR1 LGHNT and CDR2 FRNRAP. CDR3 sequence: CASGQPSRSPGELFF. The CDR3 DNA follows: TGTGCTAGTGGCCAACCGAGTAGGAGCCCCGGGGAGCTGTTTTTT.

J is TRBJ2-2 and V is TRBV10-3; the match to TRBD2 covers 10 bases. CDR3 length: 16 residues. Germline loops: CDR1 ENHRY, CDR2 SYGVKD. V gave up 2 bases and J gave up 6 bases; unmatched junction bases: 6. CDR3 sequence reads: CAISESLAGEPGELFF. In DNA form, the CDR3 reads TGTGCCATCAGTGAGAGCCTAGCGGGAGAGCCCGGGGAGCTGTTTTTT.

This clone has more than one count but fewer than ten. V is TRBV7-2 and J is TRBJ1-1; D remains unclear. V gave up 5 bases and J gave up 5 bases, with 15 bases separating them. The CDR3 spans 14 residues. Germline values: CDR1 SGHTA, CDR2 FQGNSA. CDR3: CASSPRGWGTEAFF. The CDR3 DNA reads as TGTGCCAGCAGCCCACGAGGGTGGGGAACTGAAGCTTTCTTT.

V usage is TRBV3-1 (or the pseudogene TRBV3-2) and J usage is TRBJ1-3, with D unresolved. Germline values: CDR1 LGHDT, CDR2 YNNKEL (reference sequence). Deletions cut 1 base from V and 2 bases from J, with 6 bases between. CDR3 length equals 14 residues. The chain's CDR3 is CASSQGPTGNTIYF. For the CDR3, the DNA is TGTGCCAGCAGCCAAGGGCCAACTGGAAACACCATATATTTT.

The chain has TRBV7-3 and TRBJ2-7; 9 bases are a match to TRBD1. This CDR3 is 15 amino acids long. The germline V gene encodes CDR1 SGHTA and CDR2 FQGTGA. V was clipped by 2 bases and J by 4 bases; unmatched bases: 6. The chain's CDR3 is CASSLDGTGPYEQYF. CDR3 nucleotides: TGTGCCAGCAGCTTAGACGGGACAGGGCCGTACGAGCAGTACTTC.

V usage is TRBV5-1 and J usage is TRBJ1-6, with 9 bases aligning to TRBD1. The CDR3 is 16 amino acids. V lost 4 bases, J lost 1 base, and 3 bases stayed unmatched. Germline CDR1 SGHRS, CDR2 YFSETQ. CDR3 sequence: CASSPGQGSYNSPLHF. CDR3 DNA sequence: TGCGCCAGCAGCCCGGGACAGGGTTCCTATAATTCACCCCTCCACTTT. The variable domain in full, with the rest retrieved from reference TRBV5-1 and TRBJ1-6, is KAGVTQTPRYLIKTRGQQVTLSCSPISGHRSVSWYQQTPGQGLQFLFEYFSETQRNKGNFPGRFSGRQFSNSRSEMNVSTLELGDSALYLCASSPGQGSYNSPLHFGNGTRLTVT.

This clone was recorded only once. Other DNA sequences within the sample encode an identical CDR3. The V gene is TRBV18, the J gene TRBJ1-1; maybe TRBD1 (6 bases). The V and J ends lost 3 bases and 2 bases respectively, with 13 bases between them. Germline values: CDR1 KGHSH, CDR2 LQKENI. This CDR3 spans 15 amino acids. Here the CDR3 DNA reads TGTGCCAGCTCACCTCGAACAGGGCTTAACACTGAAGCTTTCTTT. Encoded protein: CASSPRTGLNTEAFF.

The gene calls are TRBV18 and TRBJ1-1; 8 bases match TRBD1. This CDR3 is built from 14 residues. Unmatched junction bases numbered 4, after V lost 1 base and J lost 6 bases. CDR1 and CDR2 from the germline V gene are KGHSH and LQKENI. The CDR3 sequence: CASSPRQGPPEAFF. The CDR3 nucleotides are TGTGCCAGCTCACCACGACAGGGGCCCCCTGAAGCTTTCTTT.

This chain links TRBV5-1 with TRBJ1-2; 7 nucleotides line up with TRBD1. The germline V gene encodes CDR1 SGHRS and CDR2 YFSETQ. The length of the CDR3 is 15 residues. V lost 6 bases, J lost 6 bases, and 14 bases stayed unmatched. CDR3 sequence reads: CASMINSDRVHGYTF. The CDR3, as DNA: TGCGCCAGCATGATTAATTCTGACAGGGTACATGGCTACACCTTC.

J is TRBJ1-5 and V is TRBV5-5, with a weak D call TRBD1 (6 bases). Germline V CDR1 and CDR2: SGHKS, YYEKEE (reference sequence). Trimming shortened V by 4 bases and J by 6 bases, and 14 bases separated the two germline ends. This CDR3 has 14 residues. DNA of the CDR3: TGTGCCAGCAGCCAGGCACAGGGTTTTCAGCCCCAGCATTTT. It translates to CASSQAQGFQPQHF.

The V gene is TRBV5-6, the J gene TRBJ2-5; 8 positions agree with TRBD1. The CDR3 runs to 17 residues. After removal of 4 bases from V and 3 bases from J, the junction contained 14 bases not matched to a gene. CDR1 and CDR2 from the germline V gene are SGHDT and YYEEEE. DNA of the CDR3: TGTGCCAGCAGCCGCCGGGACAGGACGGTAGTGGAAGAGACCCAGTACTTC. Translated, it gives CASSRRDRTVVEETQYF. Supplemented by reference TRBV5-6 and TRBJ2-5, the full variable domain reads DAGVTQSPTHLIKTRGQQVTLRCSPKSGHDTVSWYQQALGQGPQFIFQYYEEEERQRGNFPDRFSGHQFPNYSSELNVNALLLGDSALYLCASSRRDRTVVEETQYFGPGTRLLVL.

This clone was observed a single time. The CDR3 bases are TGTGCCACCAGTGCCGGGGGGTCCGGGGCCAACGTCCTGACTTTC. Translation: CATSAGGSGANVLTF. J is TRBJ2-6 and V is TRBV24-1; 7 positions agree with TRBD2. The germline gives CDR1 KGHDR, CDR2 SFDVKD. This CDR3 region has 15 residues. V lost 5 bases to trimming and J lost 4 bases; unmatched junction nucleotides: 4.

This chain uses TRBV5-4 with TRBJ2-1; TRBD2 matches at 7 bases. Unmatched junction bases numbered 2, after V lost 5 bases and J lost 3 bases. This CDR3 is 13 amino acids long. Germline CDR1 and CDR2: SGHNT and YYREEE (reference sequence). CDR3 DNA: TGTGCCAGCAGGGGGACTAACTACAATGAGCAGTTCTTC. Its translation is CASRGTNYNEQFF.